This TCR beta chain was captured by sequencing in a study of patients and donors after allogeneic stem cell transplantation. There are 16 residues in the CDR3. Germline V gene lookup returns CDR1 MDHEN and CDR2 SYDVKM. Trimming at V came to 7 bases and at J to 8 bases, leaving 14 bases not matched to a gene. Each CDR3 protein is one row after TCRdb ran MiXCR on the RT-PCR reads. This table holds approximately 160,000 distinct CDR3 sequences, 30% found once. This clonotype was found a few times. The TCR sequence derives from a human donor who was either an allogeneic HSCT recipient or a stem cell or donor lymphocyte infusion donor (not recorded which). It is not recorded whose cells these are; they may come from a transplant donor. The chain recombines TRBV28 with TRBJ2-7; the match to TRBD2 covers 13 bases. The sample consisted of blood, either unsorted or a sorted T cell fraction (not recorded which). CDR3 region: CASTLGTSGNLGQQYF. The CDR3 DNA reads TGTGCCAGCACCCTGGGGACTAGCGGGAACCTCGGCCAGCAGTACTTC.